Listed below are T cell receptor beta chains from one sample, sequenced in a study of blood T cell repertoires in COVID-19. TCRdb keeps only in-frame clones here, not all; method: immunoSEQ multiplex PCR. This sample yields some 220,000 clones, of which 86% are seen a single time; approximately 3% belongs to the top ten. The sequencing sample was made of PBMCs or T cells enriched from blood (not recorded which). Receptors originate from a woman aged 45 to 65 in a cohort exposed to, infected with or recovered from COVID-19 (not recorded which). Both conserved end residues are part of each CDR3. D genes are given only for firm matches. Clone size is stated in some rows and not others, as once, few, many or a class when expanded.

TRBV12-3/TRBV12-4	-	-	TRBJ2-7	TGTGCCAGCAGTTTAGGCCAGAAATACGAGCAGTACTTC	CASSLGQKYEQYF
TRBV29-1	once	-	TRBJ1-5	TGCAGCGTTGTGACTAATAGCAATCAGCCCCAGCATTTT	CSVVTNSNQPQHF
TRBV30	few	-	TRBJ1-5	TGTGCCTGGAGTCGCTTTGGCGAGAGGGGCAATCAGCCCCAGCATTTT	CAWSRFGERGNQPQHF
TRBV4-2	-	-	TRBJ1-4	TGTGCCAGCAGCCCCAACCGGGGTGCAACTAATGAAAAACTGTTTTTT	CASSPNRGATNEKLFF
TRBV6-4	-	-	TRBJ1-1	TGTGCCAGCAGCCAGGAGGTACACACTGAAGCTTTCTTT	CASSQEVHTEAFF
TRBV15	few	TRBD1	TRBJ2-5	TGTGCCACGACTTGGGGACAGGCGGGGGAGACCCAGTACTTC	CATTWGQAGETQYF
TRBV10-3	-	TRBD1	TRBJ1-2	TGTGCCATCAGTGGACAGGGGGATGGCTACACCTTC	CAISGQGDGYTF
TRBV9	-	-	TRBJ2-2	TGTGCCAGCAGCGTAGCCGTCAGGGGCTCGCACGGGGAGCTGTTTTTT	CASSVAVRGSHGELFF
TRBV4-2	once	TRBD1	TRBJ2-7	TGTGCCAGCAGCCAAGGACAGGGCGGTACCTACGAGCAGTACTTC	CASSQGQGGTYEQYF
TRBV10-3	once	TRBD1	TRBJ2-5	TGTGCCATCAGTGAGTCGCGGACAGGGGTGACCCAGTACTTC	CAISESRTGVTQYF
TRBV9	few	-	TRBJ1-3	TGTGCCAGCAGCGTAGGGGAGGGACTTTACTTCTCTGGAAACACCATATATTTT	CASSVGEGLYFSGNTIYF
TRBV27	-	-	TRBJ1-1	TGTGCCAGCAGTTTTAGTTGGAACACTGAAGCTTTCTTT	CASSFSWNTEAFF
TRBV4-3	-	TRBD2	TRBJ2-4	TGCGCCAGCAGCCAAGACCCCGCGGGGGGGTCGGTAAACATTCAGTACTTC	CASSQDPAGGSVNIQYF
TRBV6-5	once	TRBD1	TRBJ1-5	TGTGCCAGCAGTCCCTATCGGACAGGGAATCAGCCCCAGCATTTT	CASSPYRTGNQPQHF
TRBV7-8	-	TRBD1	TRBJ2-2	TGTGCCAGCAGCCACCGGGACAGGGATGCCGGGGAGCTGTTTTTT	CASSHRDRDAGELFF
TRBV7-3	-	-	TRBJ2-5	TGTGCCAGCAGCTTAAATGCTTTCGGGACCCAGTACTTC	CASSLNAFGTQYF
TRBV11-1	-	-	TRBJ1-1	TGTGCCAGCAGGTTAGGACAGCTGAACACTGAAGCTTTCTTT	CASRLGQLNTEAFF
TRBV15	once	TRBD2	TRBJ2-1	TGTGCCACCAGCAGAGGGCCACTAGCGGGGGGCTACAATGAGCAGTTCTTC	CATSRGPLAGGYNEQFF
TRBV28	few	-	TRBJ1-5	TGTGCCAGCAGCCCCTCTCTACAGGGCGAGAATCAGCCCCAGCATTTT	CASSPSLQGENQPQHF
TRBV20-1	-	-	TRBJ2-5	TGCAGTGCTAGTTGGCCAGTATCCCAGGAGACCCAGTACTTC	CSASWPVSQETQYF
TRBV9	-	-	TRBJ1-6	TGTGCCAGCAGCGTAGGGGACACAAATTCACCCCTCCACTTT	CASSVGDTNSPLHF
TRBV7-2	-	-	TRBJ1-1	TGTGCCAGCAGCCGTGGGGGAGGGAACACTGAAGCTTTCTTT	CASSRGGGNTEAFF
TRBV6-5	-	-	TRBJ1-1	TGTGCCAGCAGCAACCAGGACTCGGCTGAAGCTTTCTTT	CASSNQDSAEAFF
TRBV11-2	-	-	TRBJ2-1	TGTGCCAGCAGCTCCCACTACTTCGATGAGCAGTTCTTC	CASSSHYFDEQFF
TRBV30	-	-	TRBJ1-3	TGTGCCTGGAGTGTAGACACCCAGGGCTCCATATATTTT	CAWSVDTQGSIYF
TRBV9	few	-	TRBJ1-2	TGTGCCAGCAGCCCTGGGACTCAGATCGACCTATGGGGCTACACCTTC	CASSPGTQIDLWGYTF
TRBV19	-	TRBD1	TRBJ1-5	TGTGCCAGTAGTATTCAGGGGGCACAGCCCCAGCATTTT	CASSIQGAQPQHF
TRBV28	-	TRBD1	TRBJ1-5	TGTGCCAGCAGTTACCCCGGGACAGCTTTTGCGCCCCAGCATTTT	CASSYPGTAFAPQHF
TRBV11-2	-	TRBD2	TRBJ2-3	TGTGCCAGCAGCTCCCAGGGACTAGCGAGGGATACGCAGTATTTT	CASSSQGLARDTQYF
TRBV7-9	once	TRBD1	TRBJ1-1	TGTGCCAGCAGCTTAAGAGACAGGGCCACTGAAGCTTTCTTT	CASSLRDRATEAFF
TRBV10-2	-	-	TRBJ2-6	TGCGCCAGCAGTGAGTTTCCTCCAGGGAGGTCTGGGGCCAACGTCCTGACTTTC	CASSEFPPGRSGANVLTF
TRBV20-1	-	-	TRBJ2-1	TGCAGTGCTAGTCGGGGGAGCAGCTCCTACAATGAGCAGTTCTTC	CSASRGSSSYNEQFF
TRBV10-1	few	-	TRBJ2-2	TGCGCCAGCAGTGTGACAGCGTCCACCGGGGAGCTGTTTTTT	CASSVTASTGELFF
TRBV5-4	-	-	TRBJ1-2	TGTGCCAGCAGCAAGGGGGGGGCCGGGTTGGGGTACTATGGCTACACCTTC	CASSKGGAGLGYYGYTF
TRBV25-1	-	TRBD1	TRBJ1-6	TGTGCCAGCAGGCCTCGGGACAGGGATAATTCACCCCTCCACTTT	CASRPRDRDNSPLHF
TRBV4-1	-	-	TRBJ2-7	TGCGCCAGCAGCCAAGATCGGGGCTACGAGCAGTACTTC	CASSQDRGYEQYF
TRBV10-3	-	TRBD2	TRBJ2-7	TGTGCCATCAGGAAGCTTCTAGCGGGGGGTCCTACTTCCTACGAGCAGTACTTC	CAIRKLLAGGPTSYEQYF
TRBV7-7	-	-	TRBJ2-5	TGTGCTAGCAGCAACGACAGGCAAGAGACCCAGTACTTC	CASSNDRQETQYF
TRBV27	-	TRBD1	TRBJ1-2	TGTGCCAGCAGTGCCCTGGGACAGGGATCTAACTATGGCTACACCTTC	CASSALGQGSNYGYTF
TRBV5-1	-	-	TRBJ1-4	TGCGCCAGCAGCTTTCGACAGGCCACGAATGAAAAACTGTTTTTT	CASSFRQATNEKLFF
TRBV5-1	-	-	TRBJ2-3	TGCGCCAGCAGCCCTGGAGACAGAGATACGCAGTATTTT	CASSPGDRDTQYF
TRBV24-1	-	-	TRBJ1-2	TGTGCCACAACACGTCGGGGAACCGTCTCCTATGGCTACACCTTC	CATTRRGTVSYGYTF
TRBV11-2	-	-	TRBJ1-1	TGTGCCAGCAGCGCGGCCACGGTGTTGGGGCCGAAAGGAGGGGCTTTCTTT	CASSAATVLGPKGGAFF